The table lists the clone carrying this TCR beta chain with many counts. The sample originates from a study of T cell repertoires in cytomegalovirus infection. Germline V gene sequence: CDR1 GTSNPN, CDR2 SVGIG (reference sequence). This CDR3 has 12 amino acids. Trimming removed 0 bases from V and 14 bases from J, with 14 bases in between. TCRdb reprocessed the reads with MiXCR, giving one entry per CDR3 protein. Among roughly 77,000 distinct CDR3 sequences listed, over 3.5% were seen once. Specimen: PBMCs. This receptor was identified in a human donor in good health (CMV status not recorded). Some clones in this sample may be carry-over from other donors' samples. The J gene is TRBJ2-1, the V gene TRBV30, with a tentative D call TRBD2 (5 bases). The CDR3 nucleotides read TGTGCCTGGAGTGTACTCGCGGGTCTAGAGTTCTTC. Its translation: CAWSVLAGLEFF.